This passage covers 21 T cell receptor beta chains from one sample sequenced in a study of T cells in localized non-small cell lung cancer (dated by TCRdb to 2018 to 2021). The library was built by means of the immunoSEQ multiplex PCR assay. Imported from immuneACCESS, the table was reduced by TCRdb to in-frame sequences with V and J called. These copies leave out some clones; in studies compared against another copy, an unresolved V gene accounts for under half, and the cause of the remainder is not known. Here the sample has about 3,000 clones; around 28% occur a single time. The top ten hold just over 15% of the sample. Specimen: lung tumor tissue, collected before any cancer treatment. The receptors were gathered from a female donor of 60 years or more with stage I lung adenocarcinoma.

The chain carries TRBV19 and TRBJ2-5; tentative D call: TRBD2 (5 bases). This CDR3 contains 13 residues. With 3 bases removed from V and 9 bases from J, the gap between germline ends came to 14 bases. Germline loops: CDR1 LNHDA, CDR2 SQIVND (reference sequence). The DNA of the CDR3 is TGTGCCAGTAGTATTGGACGGGGTGGGGCCCAGTACTTC. Its protein is CASSIGRGGAQYF. Looking up the rest from reference TRBV19 and TRBJ2-5 gives the full variable domain: DGGITQSPKYLFRKEGQNVTLSCEQNLNHDAMYWYRQDPGQGLRLIYYSQIVNDFQKGDIAEGYSVSREKKESFPLTVTSAQKNPTAFYLCASSIGRGGAQYFGPGTRLLVL.

V and J are TRBV5-1 and TRBJ1-4; D perhaps matches TRBD1 (6 bases). Per the germline V gene, CDR1 is SGHRS and CDR2 is YFSETQ. This CDR3 is 15 amino acids long. V lost 0 bases, J lost 7 bases, and 13 bases lay in between. Here the CDR3 reads CASSLDGRGVEKLFF. CDR3 sequence (DNA): TGCGCCAGCAGCTTGGACGGCAGGGGAGTTGAAAAACTGTTTTTT.

This clone was detected a few times. The chain couples TRBV7-5 to TRBJ2-7; TRBD1 is the table's D call, not checked against the DNA. TRBV7-5 is classified as a pseudogene. This CDR3 spans 14 amino acids. Here the CDR3 DNA reads TGTGCCAGCAGCTTCAGGGACAGGTTAGCCGAGCAGTACTTC. Amino acids: CASSFRDRLAEQYF.

CDR3 sequence (DNA): TGTGCCAGCAGCCCGGGGACCTCCTATAATTCACCCCTCCACTTT. Translated: CASSPGTSYNSPLHF. The J gene is TRBJ1-6, the V gene TRBV6-8, with D possibly being TRBD1 (5 bases). CDR1 and CDR2 (germline): MNHGY, SAAAGT. This CDR3 region has 15 residues. V lost 6 bases to trimming and J lost 0 bases, with 9 bases between them.

This chain links TRBV19 with TRBJ2-3, with 10 positions matching TRBD2. Germline trimming cut 4 bases from V and 5 bases from J; bases unmatched to any gene: 6. Germline CDR1 is LNHDA and CDR2 is SQIVND (reference sequence). The CDR3 covers 15 residues. The CDR3 spells CASSTASGGGDTQYF. The CDR3 nucleotides read TGTGCCAGTAGTACTGCTAGCGGGGGTGGAGATACGCAGTATTTT.

The chain recombines TRBV6-8 with TRBJ1-1; unclear D gene. The CDR3 spans 14 residues. Germline V lookup: CDR1 MNHGY, CDR2 SAAAGT. The V and J ends lost 7 bases and 3 bases respectively, with 15 bases between them. Written as DNA, the CDR3 is TGTGCCAGCACCCTGAGGGCGGCACACACTGAAGCTTTCTTT. It codes for CASTLRAAHTEAFF.

A few counts support this clone. The chain carries TRBV11-3 and TRBJ1-1, with 7 bases fitting TRBD1. Trimming took 3 bases from V and 6 from J; bases not matched to a gene: 13. This CDR3 is built from 16 residues. The germline CDR1 and CDR2 sequences are SGHNT and YENEEA. The chain's CDR3 is CASSLGLQGDTAEAFF. The CDR3 coding sequence is TGTGCCAGCAGCTTGGGCTTGCAGGGGGACACCGCTGAAGCTTTCTTT.

This clone turned up a few times. The chain combines TRBV19 with TRBJ1-6, with a weak D call TRBD1 (5 bases). V was clipped by 2 bases and J by 8 bases, with 16 bases between them. From germline, CDR1 is LNHDA and CDR2 SQIVND (reference sequence). The CDR3 totals 16 residues. This CDR3 reads CASSIMGTRSDSPLHF. The DNA of the CDR3 is TGTGCCAGTAGTATAATGGGGACCCGGTCGGATTCACCCCTCCACTTT.

By share, this clone ranks as large (0.1 to 1%). Here the CDR3 DNA reads TGTGCCAGTAGTGGGGGGCGCGGGGATGAGCAGTTCTTC. Protein: CASSGGRGDEQFF. The rearrangement links TRBV19 to TRBJ2-1; D might be TRBD1 or TRBD2, each matching 6 bases. The CDR3 sequence is 13 residues long. With 5 bases removed from V and 8 bases from J, the gap between germline ends came to 13 bases. Germline lookup yields CDR1 LNHDA and CDR2 SQIVND (reference sequence).

This clone turned up a few times. The chain's CDR3 is CAWSGGQKAFF. CDR3 nucleotide sequence: TGTGCCTGGAGTGGTGGACAGAAAGCTTTCTTT. The chain links TRBV30 to TRBJ1-1; perhaps TRBD1 as D (6 bases). Germline V gene lookup returns CDR1 GTSNPN and CDR2 SVGIG (reference sequence). V was clipped by 1 base and J by 9 bases, with 9 bases between them. The CDR3 loop spans 11 amino acids.

The rearrangement uses TRBV6-8 and TRBJ2-6, with D hard to call. Looked up from germline, CDR1 is MNHGY and CDR2 is SAAAGT. The ends were cut back, 10 bases at V and 0 bases at J, with 10 bases in the middle. The CDR3 totals 14 residues. The CDR3 here is CATQRDSGANVLTF. The CDR3 DNA reads TGTGCCACCCAACGTGACTCTGGGGCCAACGTCCTGACTTTC.

This clone is classed as large. The chain couples TRBV6-8 to TRBJ2-3; TRBD2 matches 15 bases. After removal of 6 bases from V and 0 bases from J, the junction contained 10 bases not matched to a gene. The CDR3 length is 19 residues. Germline assignment: CDR1 MNHGY and CDR2 SAAAGT. CDR3: CASRDGLAGGETSTDTQYF. The DNA for the CDR3 is TGTGCCAGCAGGGATGGACTAGCGGGGGGGGAGACTAGCACAGATACGCAGTATTTT.

This clone has only a few counts. This chain connects TRBV6-8 to TRBJ1-2, with 9 bases matching TRBD1. Germline-derived CDR1 and CDR2 are MNHGY and SAAAGT. After removal of 7 bases from V and 7 bases from J, the junction contained 10 bases not matched to a gene. The CDR3 is 14 amino acids. The DNA for the CDR3 is TGTGCCAGCAATCCGGGACAGGGAAGAGGTGGCTACACCTTC. It codes for CASNPGQGRGGYTF.

J is TRBJ2-7 and V is TRBV11-3, with D possibly TRBD2 on 5 matching bases. The CDR3 contains 16 residues. Trimming left V 3 bases short and J 3 bases short, with 18 bases between. Germline CDR1 reads SGHNT; CDR2 reads YENEEA. The CDR3 sequence: CASSLHYRGDLYEQYF. CDR3 DNA: TGTGCCAGCAGCTTGCACTATCGGGGTGACCTCTACGAGCAGTACTTC.

V and J are TRBV5-1 and TRBJ1-2; 12 bases are a match to TRBD1. The CDR3 sequence is 15 residues long. After removal of 3 bases from V and 8 bases from J, the junction contained 8 bases not matched to a gene. Germline-derived CDR1 and CDR2 are SGHRS and YFSETQ. The CDR3 DNA sequence: TGCGCCAGCAGCTCGGACCCGGGGACAGGGGGCGGCTACACCTTC. Amino acids: CASSSDPGTGGGYTF.

This clone was seen a few times. J is TRBJ2-7 and V is TRBV9; unclear D gene. V gave up 3 bases and J gave up 0 bases, with 10 bases separating them. The CDR3 loop spans 14 amino acids. Germline CDR1 and CDR2: SGDLS and YYNGEE. CDR3 nucleotides: TGTGCCAGCAGCGGGAGTGTCTACTCCTACGAGCAGTACTTC. Protein product: CASSGSVYSYEQYF.

By share of the sample, this clone is medium-sized. V is TRBV11-3 and J is TRBJ2-5, with 13 bases matching TRBD2. Losses at the gene ends were 5 bases for V and 4 bases for J; bases not matched to a gene: 10. Germline values: CDR1 SGHNT, CDR2 YENEEA. The CDR3 is 17 amino acids. The CDR3 reads CASSPRTSGGPGETQYF. The CDR3 DNA reads TGTGCCAGCAGCCCACGGACTAGCGGGGGTCCGGGAGAGACCCAGTACTTC.

Within the sample, this clone is medium-sized. The chain has TRBV9 and TRBJ2-3; 8 positions match TRBD1. Losses at the gene ends were 5 bases for V and 2 bases for J; bases not matched to a gene: 4. The CDR3 is 14 amino acids. Germline V gene data show CDR1 as SGDLS and CDR2 as YYNGEE. The CDR3 sequence is CASSKTGDTDTQYF. The CDR3 nucleotides read TGTGCCAGCAGTAAGACAGGGGACACAGATACGCAGTATTTT. The full variable domain, completed using reference TRBV9 and TRBJ2-3, is DSGVTQTPKHLITATGQRVTLRCSPRSGDLSVYWYQQSLDQGLQFLIQYYNGEERAKGNILERFSAQQFPDLHSELNLSSLELGDSALYFCASSKTGDTDTQYFGPGTRLTVL.

This clone was counted between two and nine times. The chain links TRBV10-1 to TRBJ1-1; D gene uncertain. Looked up from germline, CDR1 is WNHNN and CDR2 is SYGVQD (reference sequence). The CDR3 covers 15 residues. V lost 5 bases to trimming and J lost 3 bases, with 16 bases between them. The CDR3, as DNA: TGCGCCAGCAGTCCGGGGTCGGGGTCCGACACTGAAGCTTTCTTT. It encodes CASSPGSGSDTEAFF.

This clone was counted only a few times. V gene TRBV30 combines with J gene TRBJ1-5; D perhaps matches TRBD1 (5 bases). The V end was cut by 5 bases, the J end by 0 bases, with 11 bases between. Looked up from germline, CDR1 is GTSNPN and CDR2 is SVGIG (reference sequence). This CDR3 is 14 amino acids long. CDR3 bases: TGTGCCTGGGACAGCCCTTATAGCAATCAGCCCCAGCATTTT. This translates into CAWDSPYSNQPQHF.

The chain is built from TRBV6-8 and TRBJ1-2, with 7 bases lining up with TRBD1. J lost 4 bases, V lost 5 bases, and 7 bases had no gene match. The germline V gene encodes CDR1 MNHGY and CDR2 SAAAGT. The CDR3 is 14 amino acids. The CDR3 DNA sequence: TGTGCCAGCAGTCCCGGACAGGAGTCCTATGGCTACACCTTC. It translates to CASSPGQESYGYTF.